Below, 25 T cell receptor beta chains from the same sample are listed, as sequenced in a study of blood T cell repertoires in COVID-19. Some clones are missing from TCRdb's copy, which holds only in-frame ones; the method was immunoSEQ multiplex PCR. Among some 260,000 clones, 80% to 90% were seen once, and the ten largest hold approximately 4.5%. Specimen: PBMCs or T cells enriched from blood (not recorded which). All receptors derive from a man under 40 with acute COVID-19.

CDR3 coding DNA: TGTGCCAGCAAACCGGCACGAGGGACCGGGGAGCTGTTTTTT. Residues: CASKPARGTGELFF. This sequence joins TRBV6-5 and TRBJ2-2, with D perhaps TRBD2 (5 bases). V lost 7 bases to trimming and J lost 5 bases, with 14 bases between them. The CDR3 has 14 residues. The V gene's germline CDR1 is MNHEY and CDR2 SVGAGI.

The V call is TRBV27, the J call TRBJ1-2; TRBD1 matches at 7 bases. The ends lost 5 bases at V and 6 bases at J; junction bases unmatched: 6. The germline V gene encodes CDR1 MNHEY and CDR2 SMNVEV (reference sequence). This CDR3 is built from 13 residues. CDR3 bases: TGTGCCAGCAGTCACCGGACAGGAGATGGCTACACCTTC. Protein product: CASSHRTGDGYTF.

This clone has only one observation. This chain joins TRBV5-1 and TRBJ2-1, with a possible D match to TRBD2 (5 bases). Trimming stripped 4 bases from V and 5 bases from J, with 13 bases between. From germline, CDR1 is SGHRS and CDR2 YFSETQ. This CDR3 spans 14 amino acids. CDR3 sequence: CASSGLGEHNEQFF. The CDR3 region has the DNA TGCGCCAGCAGCGGCCTTGGGGAGCACAATGAGCAGTTCTTC.

The CDR3 DNA sequence: TGTGCCAGCAGCCCCAGGGCGCGTGAGCAGTTCTTC. This codes for CASSPRAREQFF. The chain recombines TRBV7-9 with TRBJ2-1, with D possibly being TRBD1 (5 bases). The CDR3 length is 12 residues. Looked up from germline, CDR1 is SEHNR and CDR2 is FQNEAQ (reference sequence). The germline V and J ends were trimmed by 5 bases and 9 bases, with 11 bases remaining between them.

This sequence joins TRBV6-5 and TRBJ1-2; 7 bases fit TRBD1. CDR3 length: 13 amino acids. CDR1 MNHEY and CDR2 SVGAGI come from the germline V gene. J was trimmed by 4 bases and V by 6 bases; bases with no gene match: 5. This chain's CDR3 is CASSPQGTYGYTF. CDR3 in DNA: TGTGCCAGCAGCCCACAGGGGACCTATGGCTACACCTTC.

The gene calls are TRBV7-3 and TRBJ2-6; D is ambiguous. Germline CDR1 SGHTA, CDR2 FQGTGA. The CDR3 has 14 residues. V was trimmed by 5 bases and J by 4 bases, leaving 9 bases between them. The CDR3 reads CASSEASGANVLTF. The CDR3 nucleotides read TGTGCCAGCAGCGAAGCTTCGGGGGCCAACGTCCTGACTTTC.

This clone has only one observation. The rearrangement joins TRBV6-5 to TRBJ1-3; the D gene is possibly TRBD1 (5 bases). Between the trimmed V and J ends, which lost 2 bases and 2 bases, there was a span of 10 bases. The CDR3 loop spans 15 amino acids. CDR1 MNHEY and CDR2 SVGAGI come from the germline V gene. CDR3 sequence (DNA): TGTGCCAGCAGTTACGCCACGGGGGCTGGAAACACCATATATTTT. Translated: CASSYATGAGNTIYF.

This clone has at least ten counts. The chain carries TRBV4-1 and TRBJ2-3, with 8 positions matching TRBD2. CDR3 size: 16 residues. Trimming removed 4 bases from V and 4 bases from J; junction bases left unmatched: 10. Looked up from germline, CDR1 is MGHRA and CDR2 is YSYEKL. For the CDR3, the DNA is TGCGCCAGCAGCCGGTCGGGACTAGAATTGGCAGATACGCAGTATTTT. Residues: CASSRSGLELADTQYF.

The chain recombines TRBV15 with TRBJ1-4; TRBD1 matches at 7 bases. Per the germline V gene, CDR1 is LNHNV and CDR2 is YYDKDF (reference sequence). After removal of 2 bases from V and 6 bases from J, the junction contained 6 bases not matched to a gene. The CDR3 runs to 15 residues. The DNA of the CDR3 is TGTGCCACCAGCAGACCCACAGGGGTGGATGAAAAACTGTTTTTT. It translates to CATSRPTGVDEKLFF.

In this sample, this clone turned up many times. The V gene is TRBV4-3, the J gene TRBJ1-1; no clear D gene. The length of the CDR3 is 14 residues. Germline lookup yields CDR1 LGHNA and CDR2 YSLEER. V was pared by 1 base and J by 3 bases, with 9 bases between. The CDR3 DNA reads TGCGCCAGCAGCCAAGTTATCTTTGACACTGAAGCTTTCTTT. Translation gives CASSQVIFDTEAFF.

Regarding this clone: Relative to the germline gene, one junction end is altered; a read error may explain this. The V and J genes are TRBV5-1 and TRBJ2-5; a possible D gene is TRBD2 (6 bases). This CDR3 comprises 14 residues. Germline V gene lookup returns CDR1 SGHRS and CDR2 YFSETQ. In DNA, the CDR3 is TGTGCCAGCAGCTTGGAGGGACGGGAGGAGACCCAGTACTTC. Protein sequence: CASSLEGREETQYF.

The chain employs TRBV19 and TRBJ2-5, with D unclear. The V end lost 2 bases, the J end lost 2 bases, and 15 bases lay between the germline ends. The CDR3 length is 16 residues. From germline, CDR1 is LNHDA and CDR2 SQIVND (reference sequence). Here the CDR3 DNA reads TGTGCCAGTAGTATAAAGGTCACGACAAGGCAAGAGACCCAGTACTTC. This codes for CASSIKVTTRQETQYF.

The V and J genes are TRBV9 and TRBJ1-2, with no clear D. Trimming pared 2 bases from V and 3 bases from J, leaving 8 bases between. Germline-derived CDR1 and CDR2 are SGDLS and YYNGEE. This CDR3 contains 13 residues. The CDR3 loop reads CASSVGKDYGYTF. The CDR3 nucleotides are TGTGCCAGCAGCGTCGGGAAGGACTATGGCTACACCTTC.

The gene calls are TRBV5-1 and TRBJ1-1, with unresolved D. This CDR3 spans 13 amino acids. CDR1 is SGHRS, CDR2 YFSETQ, per germline. V was trimmed by 2 bases and J by 4 bases, leaving 9 bases between them. Written as DNA, the CDR3 is TGCGCCAGCAGCTTTGAAAGCGGCACTGAAGCTTTCTTT. Residues: CASSFESGTEAFF.

The chain has TRBV14 and TRBJ1-4, with TRBD1 as a possible D gene (6 bases). The V gene's germline CDR1 is SGHDN and CDR2 FVKESK. Trimming took 7 bases from V and 8 from J, leaving 14 bases between them. This CDR3 is built from 13 residues. The CDR3 bases are TGTGCCAGCAACCGGGACACGGAGGAAAAACTGTTTTTT. Translating it yields CASNRDTEEKLFF.

V usage is TRBV19 and J usage is TRBJ1-6, with 8 bases fitting TRBD1. This CDR3 comprises 16 residues. J was trimmed by 10 bases and V by 3 bases; bases with no gene match: 11. Germline assignment: CDR1 LNHDA and CDR2 SQIVND (reference sequence). DNA of the CDR3: TGTGCCAGTAGTATCCCGGACAGGGCGGCAAGATCACCCCTCCACTTT. The encoded protein is CASSIPDRAARSPLHF. The full variable domain, its missing parts supplied by reference TRBV19 and TRBJ1-6, is DGGITQSPKYLFRKEGQNVTLSCEQNLNHDAMYWYRQDPGQGLRLIYYSQIVNDFQKGDIAEGYSVSREKKESFPLTVTSAQKNPTAFYLCASSIPDRAARSPLHFGNGTRLTVT.

The V call is TRBV11-2, the J call TRBJ1-4; D possibly corresponds to TRBD1 (5 bases). The CDR3 sequence is 16 residues long. V was clipped by 1 base and J by 3 bases, with 12 bases between them. CDR1 is SGHAT, CDR2 FQNNGV, per germline. The CDR3 DNA is TGTGCCAGCAGCTTAGGGGGCGCAGGACCTAATGAAAAACTGTTTTTT. This encodes CASSLGGAGPNEKLFF.

J is TRBJ1-1 and V is TRBV27; no definite D call. Trimming left V 3 bases short and J 7 bases short, with 15 bases between. CDR1 and CDR2 from the germline V gene are MNHEY and SMNVEV (reference sequence). The CDR3 extends over 14 amino acids. The chain's CDR3 is CASSFVGSRYEAFF. In DNA, the CDR3 is TGTGCCAGCAGTTTTGTCGGGAGTCGTTATGAAGCTTTCTTT.

The chain links TRBV5-5 to TRBJ2-2, with 8 bases identical to TRBD1. V shed 2 bases and J 7 bases; nucleotides not matched to a gene: 7. The CDR3 runs 15 residues. Germline V CDR1 and CDR2: SGHKS, YYEKEE (reference sequence). CDR3: CASSLTGGTIGELFF. The CDR3 DNA reads TGTGCCAGCAGCTTAACAGGGGGTACGATCGGGGAGCTGTTTTTT.

The rearrangement joins TRBV28 to TRBJ1-5; 9 bases fit TRBD1. The germline V gene encodes CDR1 MDHEN and CDR2 SYDVKM. This CDR3 is 12 amino acids long. Trimming cost V 10 bases and J 6 bases; bases outside gene matches: 4. For the CDR3, the DNA is TGTGCCATCGGGACAGGGCTTCAGCCCCAGCATTTT. Its translation is CAIGTGLQPQHF.

The rearrangement joins TRBV6-1 to TRBJ2-7, with D tentatively TRBD1 (5 bases). Trimming stripped 2 bases from V and 3 bases from J, with 8 bases between. From germline, CDR1 is MNHNS and CDR2 SASEGT. The CDR3 is made up of 13 amino acids. In DNA form, the CDR3 reads TGTGCCAGCAGTGAATGGCAGGGCTACGAGCAGTACGTC. Protein sequence: CASSEWQGYEQYV.

This clone was counted between two and nine times. The gene calls are TRBV29-1 and TRBJ2-3; 7 nucleotides line up with TRBD2. CDR1 is SQVTM and CDR2 is ANQGSEA in the germline V gene. This CDR3 has 13 amino acids. J gave up 5 bases and V 7 bases, and 9 bases lay outside the gene matches. CDR3 in DNA: TGCAGCGGATTCGGGACTACTCGAGATACGCAGTATTTT. Translating gives CSGFGTTRDTQYF.

The chain employs TRBV2 and TRBJ1-2; D might be TRBD1 (6 bases). Germline-derived CDR1 and CDR2 are SNHLY and FYNNEI. V was shortened by 6 bases and J by 3 bases, with 17 bases between the two germline ends. This CDR3 spans 15 amino acids. The CDR3 bases are TGTGCCAGCAGCCCGAACAGGGCGGGTCACTATGGCTACACCTTC. Translated, it gives CASSPNRAGHYGYTF. Full variable domain (remainder filled in from reference TRBV2 and TRBJ1-2): EPEVTQTPSHQVTQMGQEVILRCVPISNHLYFYWYRQILGQKVEFLVSFYNNEISEKSEIFDDQFSVERPDGSNFTLKIRSTKLEDSAMYFCASSPNRAGHYGYTFGSGTRLTVV.

The chain's CDR3 is CASSISTDYEQYV. Here the CDR3 DNA reads TGTGCCAGTAGTATTTCAACAGACTACGAGCAGTACGTC. The chain employs TRBV19 and TRBJ2-7; no reliable D call. V lost 3 bases to trimming and J lost 3 bases, with 9 bases between them. The germline gives CDR1 LNHDA, CDR2 SQIVND (reference sequence). The CDR3 covers 13 residues.

V gene TRBV19 combines with J gene TRBJ2-1, with D maybe TRBD2 (6 bases). CDR3 length: 17 residues. V was shortened by 6 bases and J by 7 bases, with 25 bases between the two germline ends. Per germline, CDR1 LNHDA and CDR2 SQIVND (reference sequence). In DNA, the CDR3 is TGTGCCAGTAGCTCGACGGACCGAGGAGGGGTCCGAAATGAGCAGTTCTTC. Protein product: CASSSTDRGGVRNEQFF.